The 12 T cell receptor beta chains presented below share a single source sample, sequenced in a study of blood T cell repertoires in COVID-19. TCRdb's table, derived via immunoSEQ multiplex PCR, lists solely in-frame clones and lacks some. The sample carries over 300,000 clones, 80% to 90% recorded once. Sequencing input: peripheral blood. The source of these receptors is a man aged 40-55 years with acute or convalescent COVID-19.

The chain has TRBV5-4 and TRBJ2-3; 9 bases agree with TRBD2. The CDR3 spans 19 residues. The germline V gene has CDR1 SGHNT and CDR2 YYREEE (reference sequence). After removal of 0 bases from V and 3 bases from J, the junction contained 14 bases not matched to a gene. CDR3 amino acids: CASSLVELAGWWSTDTQYF. DNA of the CDR3: TGTGCCAGCAGCTTGGTGGAGCTAGCGGGATGGTGGAGTACAGATACGCAGTATTTT.

The chain recombines TRBV11-3 with TRBJ1-6; D uncertain. This CDR3 contains 16 residues. Germline-derived CDR1 and CDR2 are SGHNT and YENEEA. The V gene lost 5 bases and the J gene lost 10 bases, with 21 bases spanning the gap. The CDR3 DNA follows: TGTGCCAGCAGCCACCGGACCGGATTGGGAGACTCACCCCTCCACTTT. Protein: CASSHRTGLGDSPLHF.

The CDR3, as DNA: TGTGCCAGCAGCTTAGTCAGGGGGCCGGTGGATGAGCAGTTCTTC. This translates into CASSLVRGPVDEQFF. The chain employs TRBV7-9 and TRBJ2-1, with TRBD1 matching over 8 bases. The germline V gene has CDR1 SEHNR and CDR2 FQNEAQ (reference sequence). Trimming cost V 1 base and J 8 bases; bases outside gene matches: 7. The CDR3 is 15 amino acids.

This clone was recorded only once. This chain connects TRBV19 to TRBJ1-2; 9 bases align to TRBD1. The CDR3 extends over 14 amino acids. J gave up 5 bases and V 6 bases, and 7 bases lay outside the gene matches. The germline CDR1 and CDR2 sequences are LNHDA and SQIVND (reference sequence). CDR3: CASRWTTGGYGYTF. CDR3 in DNA: TGTGCCAGTAGATGGACGACAGGGGGGTATGGCTACACCTTC.

The V and J genes are TRBV27 and TRBJ1-1, with D unclear. In germline, CDR1 is MNHEY, CDR2 SMNVEV (reference sequence). The CDR3 extends over 16 amino acids. The ends were cut back, 3 bases at V and 1 base at J, with 15 bases in the middle. CDR3 sequence: CASSFRISAGNTEAFF. The DNA of the CDR3 is TGTGCCAGCAGTTTCCGAATTTCAGCGGGGAACACTGAAGCTTTCTTT.

This chain connects TRBV5-4 to TRBJ2-7, with D possibly matching TRBD1 (6 bases). The germline V gene encodes CDR1 SGHNT and CDR2 YYREEE (reference sequence). The V gene lost 2 bases and the J gene lost 7 bases, with 16 bases spanning the gap. The CDR3 has 14 amino acids. The CDR3 loop is CASSFADWGREQYF. CDR3 DNA: TGTGCCAGCAGCTTCGCGGACTGGGGGCGGGAGCAGTACTTC. The entire variable domain, with the rest obtained from reference TRBV5-4 and TRBJ2-7, is as follows: ETGVTQSPTHLIKTRGQQVTLRCSSQSGHNTVSWYQQALGQGPQFIFQYYREEENGRGNFPPRFSGLQFPNYSSELNVNALELDDSALYLCASSFADWGREQYFGPGTRLTVT.

The CDR3 is CASKGLAGKPYEQYF. The CDR3 coding sequence is TGTGCCAGCAAGGGCCTAGCGGGTAAACCCTACGAGCAGTACTTC. V and J are TRBV27 and TRBJ2-7; 8 bases line up with TRBD2. From germline, CDR1 is MNHEY and CDR2 SMNVEV (reference sequence). V shed 7 bases and J 2 bases; nucleotides not matched to a gene: 10. This CDR3 is built from 15 residues.

This chain uses TRBV30 with TRBJ2-7, with TRBD2 identical over 8 bases. The CDR3 sequence is 13 residues long. CDR1 is GTSNPN, CDR2 SVGIG, per germline (reference sequence). V shed 2 bases and J 2 bases; nucleotides not matched to a gene: 2. The CDR3 protein is CAWSLRGAYEQYF. The CDR3 nucleotides read TGTGCCTGGAGTCTGCGGGGGGCCTACGAGCAGTACTTC.

The gene calls are TRBV6-2 or TRBV6-3 and TRBJ2-4; 9 nucleotides agree with TRBD1. The V segment lost 6 bases and the J segment 2 bases; nucleotides outside the gene matches: 8. The CDR3 has 16 amino acids. The V gene's germline CDR1 is MNHEY and CDR2 SVGEGT. The CDR3 reads CASSHRTGETKNIQYF. As DNA, the CDR3 is TGTGCCAGCAGCCACCGGACAGGGGAAACCAAAAACATTCAGTACTTC.

The gene calls are TRBV5-1 and TRBJ1-2, with D perhaps matching TRBD1 (5 bases). The CDR3 length is 14 residues. Germline-derived CDR1 and CDR2 are SGHRS and YFSETQ. Trimming took off 0 bases at V and 6 bases at J, with 12 bases between the two ends. The CDR3 is CASSLVGGIDGYTF. As DNA, the CDR3 is TGCGCCAGCAGCTTGGTTGGGGGGATCGATGGCTACACCTTC.

A single count supports this clone. CDR3 sequence: CASSQAQHLTEAFF. DNA of the CDR3: TGTGCCAGCAGCCAAGCGCAACATCTCACTGAAGCTTTCTTT. The chain recombines TRBV14 with TRBJ1-1; D gene uncertain. In germline, CDR1 is SGHDN, CDR2 FVKESK. Deletions cut 1 base from V and 4 bases from J, with 10 bases between. This CDR3 contains 14 residues.

This chain connects TRBV6-5 to TRBJ2-1, with D possibly being TRBD2 (5 bases). V was trimmed by 6 bases and J by 6 bases, leaving 9 bases between them. Per the germline V gene, CDR1 is MNHEY and CDR2 is SVGAGI. This CDR3 is built from 12 residues. Written as DNA, the CDR3 is TGTGCCAGCAGGACTATCCGCAATGAGCAGTTCTTC. Protein: CASRTIRNEQFF.